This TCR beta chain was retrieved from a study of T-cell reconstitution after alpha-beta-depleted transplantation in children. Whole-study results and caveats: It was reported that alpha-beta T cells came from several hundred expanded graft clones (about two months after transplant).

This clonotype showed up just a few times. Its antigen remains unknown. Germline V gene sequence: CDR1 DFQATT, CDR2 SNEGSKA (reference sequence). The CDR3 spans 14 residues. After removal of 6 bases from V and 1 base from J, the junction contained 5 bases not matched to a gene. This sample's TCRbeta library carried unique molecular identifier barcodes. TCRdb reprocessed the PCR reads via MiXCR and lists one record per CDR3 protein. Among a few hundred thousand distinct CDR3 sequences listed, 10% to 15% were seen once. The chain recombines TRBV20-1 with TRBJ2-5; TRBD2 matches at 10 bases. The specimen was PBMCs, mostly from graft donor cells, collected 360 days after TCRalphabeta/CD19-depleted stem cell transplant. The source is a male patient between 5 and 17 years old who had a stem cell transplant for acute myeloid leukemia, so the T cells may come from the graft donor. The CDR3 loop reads CSAQSSGSQETQYF. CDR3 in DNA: TGCAGTGCCCAATCTAGCGGGAGCCAAGAGACCCAGTACTTC.